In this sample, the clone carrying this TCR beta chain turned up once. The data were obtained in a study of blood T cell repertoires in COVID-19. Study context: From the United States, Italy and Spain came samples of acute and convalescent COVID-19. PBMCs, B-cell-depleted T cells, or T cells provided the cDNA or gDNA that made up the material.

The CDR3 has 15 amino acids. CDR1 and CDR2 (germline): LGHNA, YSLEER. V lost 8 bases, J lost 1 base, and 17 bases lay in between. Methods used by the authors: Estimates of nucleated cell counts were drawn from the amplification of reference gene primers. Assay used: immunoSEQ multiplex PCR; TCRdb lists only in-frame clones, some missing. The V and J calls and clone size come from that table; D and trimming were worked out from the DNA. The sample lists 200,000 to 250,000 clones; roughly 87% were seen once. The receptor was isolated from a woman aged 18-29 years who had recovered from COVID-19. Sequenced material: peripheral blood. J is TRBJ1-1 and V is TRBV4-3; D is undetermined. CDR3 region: CASRQSSEPNTEAFF. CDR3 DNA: TGCGCCAGCCGTCAGTCTTCCGAACCGAACACTGAAGCTTTCTTT.